This T cell receptor beta chain was documented in a study of early T cells in non-severe SARS-CoV-2 infection. This clonotype was seen at least ten times. The CDR3 is 13 amino acids. The V segment lost 7 bases and the J segment 4 bases; nucleotides outside the gene matches: 8. Germline CDR1 reads SQVTM; CDR2 reads ANQGSEA. TCRdb reanalysed the 5' RACE reads using MiXCR and keeps one entry per CDR3 protein. The sample records about 84,000 distinct CDR3 sequences, 9.5% to 13% being singletons. The sequence was obtained from an adult who was a healthcare worker with PCR-confirmed SARS-CoV-2 infection or an uninfected control (not recorded which). The chain joins TRBV29-1 to TRBJ2-3, with TRBD1 matching 7 bases. Sequencing was carried out using whole blood. In nucleotides, the CDR3 is TGCAGCGCTGCAGACAGGGTGGCAGATACGCAGTATTTT. Translation: CSAADRVADTQYF.